Listed here are 20 T cell receptor beta chains from one sample, sequenced in a study of T cell responses to AZD1222 COVID-19 vaccine. This table comes from immunoSEQ multiplex PCR, and its TCRdb copy is limited to in-frame clones, with some not included. The sample contains some 110,000 clones, 88% of which appear only once. This material consisted of peripheral blood, taken on day 0 of AZD1222 vaccination. The receptor set was obtained from an adult in good health.

The gene calls are TRBV28 and TRBJ1-4; the match to TRBD1 covers 8 bases. CDR3 size: 15 residues. Unmatched junction bases numbered 7, after V lost 4 bases and J lost 6 bases. Germline V CDR1 and CDR2: MDHEN, SYDVKM. CDR3 bases: TGTGCCAGCAGTTCCGGGACAGGTTCGGATGAAAAACTGTTTTTT. Translated: CASSSGTGSDEKLFF.

The chain combines TRBV19 with TRBJ2-3, with 8 bases aligning to TRBD1. V trimming: 5 bases; J trimming: 2 bases; junction bases outside the gene matches: 6. Germline CDR1 LNHDA, CDR2 SQIVND (reference sequence). This CDR3 has 15 amino acids. CDR3 nucleotide sequence: TGTGCCAGTAGTTTGGCAGGGGGCACCACAGATACGCAGTATTTT. This translates into CASSLAGGTTDTQYF.

The rearrangement joins TRBV4-2 to TRBJ2-7; 8 nucleotides match TRBD2. The CDR3 sequence is 16 residues long. V shed 0 bases and J 5 bases; nucleotides not matched to a gene: 9. From germline, CDR1 is LGHNA and CDR2 YNFKEQ. Written as DNA, the CDR3 is TGTGCCAGCAGCCAAGAATGGGCGGGACTAGGACACGAGCAGTACTTC. This codes for CASSQEWAGLGHEQYF.

The rearrangement links TRBV7-2 to TRBJ1-2; D possibly corresponds to TRBD1 (6 bases). Germline V gives CDR1 SGHTA, CDR2 FQGNSA. The CDR3 contains 13 residues. V dropped 5 bases and J dropped 5 bases, with 12 bases sitting between them. DNA for the CDR3: TGTGCCAGCAGCCCGACAGGAGTTTATGGCTACACCTTC. Amino acids: CASSPTGVYGYTF. Full variable domain (rest looked up from reference TRBV7-2 and TRBJ1-2): GAGVSQSPSNKVTEKGKDVELRCDPISGHTALYWYRQSLGQGLEFLIYFQGNSAPDKSGLPSDRFSAERTGGSVSTLTIQRTQQEDSAVYLCASSPTGVYGYTFGSGTRLTVV.

V and J are TRBV3-1 (or the pseudogene TRBV3-2) and TRBJ2-1; weak D call: TRBD2 (5 bases). CDR1 and CDR2 (germline): LGHDT, YNNKEL (reference sequence). The V end was cut by 0 bases, the J end by 2 bases, with 11 bases between. This CDR3 is 16 amino acids long. In DNA, the CDR3 is TGTGCCAGCAGCCAAGATCAGCGGAGAACCTACAATGAGCAGTTCTTC. Its translation is CASSQDQRRTYNEQFF.

This chain uses TRBV29-1 with TRBJ2-5; D gene unclear. This CDR3 is built from 12 residues. CDR1 is SQVTM and CDR2 is ANQGSEA in the germline V gene. Trimming pared 4 bases from V and 2 bases from J, leaving 8 bases between. This chain's CDR3 is CSVATMQETQYF. The CDR3 region has the DNA TGCAGCGTTGCGACAATGCAAGAGACCCAGTACTTC.

This rearrangement joins TRBV11-3 to TRBJ1-4, with 9 bases aligning to TRBD1. The CDR3 contains 14 residues. Trimming cost V 5 bases and J 7 bases; bases outside gene matches: 5. CDR1 and CDR2 (germline): SGHNT, YENEEA. The DNA for the CDR3 is TGTGCCAGCAGCCCCGGACAGGGGATTGAAAAACTGTTTTTT. Its protein is CASSPGQGIEKLFF.

This clone has only one observation. This chain links TRBV11-2 with TRBJ2-7, with D maybe TRBD1 (6 bases). The CDR3 extends over 13 amino acids. CDR1 and CDR2 (germline): SGHAT, FQNNGV. V was clipped by 5 bases and J by 1 base, with 9 bases between them. The CDR3 loop is CASSHDRSYEQYF. CDR3 nucleotides: TGTGCCAGCAGCCACGACAGGTCCTACGAGCAGTACTTC.

The genes are TRBV5-1 and TRBJ1-1; D uncertain. The CDR3 covers 14 residues. With 4 bases removed from V and 3 bases from J, the gap between germline ends came to 13 bases. Germline V CDR1 and CDR2: SGHRS, YFSETQ. DNA of the CDR3: TGCGCCAGCAGCATTGATGGGGTCTACACTGAAGCTTTCTTT. It encodes CASSIDGVYTEAFF.

This chain connects TRBV30 to TRBJ2-5; 13 bases map to TRBD2. CDR3 length: 14 residues. V dropped 8 bases and J dropped 5; count of bases not matched to a gene: 8. Germline assignment: CDR1 GTSNPN and CDR2 SVGIG (reference sequence). The DNA for the CDR3 is TGTGCCCGGACTAGCGGGGGCTTGGGGGAGACCCAGTACTTC. It yields the protein CARTSGGLGETQYF.

This clone showed up just once. V gene TRBV18 combines with J gene TRBJ1-1; possibly TRBD1 for D (6 bases). The germline V gene has CDR1 KGHSH and CDR2 LQKENI. The CDR3 consists of 15 residues. V was trimmed by 6 bases and J by 0 bases, leaving 14 bases between them. The DNA for the CDR3 is TGTGCCAGCTCGCGACGAACAGGGCTGAACACTGAAGCTTTCTTT. Translating gives CASSRRTGLNTEAFF. The full variable domain, completed using reference TRBV18 and TRBJ1-1, is NAGVMQNPRHLVRRRGQEARLRCSPMKGHSHVYWYRQLPEEGLKFMVYLQKENIIDESGMPKERFSAEFPKEGPSILRIQQVVRGDSAAYFCASSRRTGLNTEAFFGQGTRLTVV.

This clone was observed a handful of times. This rearrangement joins TRBV7-3 to TRBJ1-2, with D possibly being TRBD1 (6 bases). Looked up from germline, CDR1 is SGHTA and CDR2 is FQGTGA. This CDR3 comprises 16 residues. V lost 2 bases and J lost 2, with 15 bases in between. The CDR3 is CASSLDPRGTNYGYTF. The DNA for the CDR3 is TGTGCCAGCAGCTTAGACCCCCGCGGGACAAACTATGGCTACACCTTC.

This clone was seen just once. This chain joins TRBV6-5 and TRBJ2-7, with TRBD2 as a possible D gene (6 bases). CDR1 and CDR2 (germline): MNHEY, SVGAGI. CDR3 length: 15 amino acids. The V gene lost 2 bases and the J gene lost 5 bases, with 16 bases spanning the gap. The CDR3 protein is CASSYLGGNADEQYF. CDR3 sequence (DNA): TGTGCCAGCAGTTACCTAGGCGGGAACGCGGACGAGCAGTACTTC.

The CDR3 DNA reads TGTGCCAGCAGGGACAGGGGGCGTTCTAGCGGGCAAGAGACCCAGTACTTC. This gives the protein CASRDRGRSSGQETQYF. This chain joins TRBV25-1 and TRBJ2-5, with 11 bases that match TRBD1. The CDR3 totals 17 residues. The germline CDR1 and CDR2 sequences are MGHDK and SYGVNS. V was clipped by 6 bases and J by 2 bases; unmatched bases: 11.

The V and J genes are TRBV12-3 or TRBV12-4 and TRBJ2-5; possible D gene TRBD2, 5 bases. This CDR3 has 12 residues. V lost 8 bases to trimming and J lost 0 bases, with 7 bases between them. The CDR3 spells CASGRDQETQYF. DNA of the CDR3: TGTGCCAGCGGGCGGGACCAAGAGACCCAGTACTTC.

The chain employs TRBV4-3 and TRBJ1-5, with TRBD1 matching 8 bases. This CDR3 has 15 amino acids. CDR1 is LGHNA, CDR2 YSLEER, per germline. J gave up 5 bases and V 4 bases, and 7 bases lay outside the gene matches. For the CDR3, the DNA is TGCGCCAGCAGCCGGGAACCAGGGGGCGATCAGCCCCAGCATTTT. Its protein is CASSREPGGDQPQHF.

The CDR3 protein is CASSVPRSSGGASEQFF. The CDR3 DNA is TGTGCCAGCAGCGTACCCCGCAGTAGCGGGGGGGCAAGTGAGCAGTTCTTC. The genes are TRBV9 and TRBJ2-1; 11 nucleotides line up with TRBD2. The germline CDR1 and CDR2 sequences are SGDLS and YYNGEE. The trim removed 1 base at V and 9 bases at J, leaving 12 bases unmatched. This CDR3 has 17 amino acids.

The chain has TRBV6-6 and TRBJ1-5, with TRBD1 as a possible D gene (6 bases). This CDR3 spans 15 amino acids. V shed 7 bases and J shed 0 bases, with 13 bases lying between them. Germline V lookup: CDR1 MNHNY, CDR2 SVGAGI (reference sequence). The CDR3 sequence: CASTPGQNSNQPQHF. In DNA form, the CDR3 reads TGTGCCAGCACCCCGGGACAAAATAGCAATCAGCCCCAGCATTTT.

The chain couples TRBV7-2 to TRBJ1-5; D may be TRBD1 (6 bases). This CDR3 region has 15 residues. The germline V and J ends were trimmed by 5 bases and 1 base, with 12 bases remaining between them. The germline gives CDR1 SGHTA, CDR2 FQGNSA. The CDR3 DNA reads TGTGCCAGCAGCGGGGGCGGCGGGAGCAATCAGCCCCAGCATTTT. Translated, it gives CASSGGGGSNQPQHF.

The V call is TRBV7-2, the J call TRBJ1-2; D is uncertain. In germline, CDR1 is SGHTA, CDR2 FQGNSA. Trimming shortened V by 0 bases and J by 11 bases, and 13 bases separated the two germline ends. The CDR3 consists of 13 residues. Written as DNA, the CDR3 is TGTGCCAGCAGCTTAGCGGCGGAGATGCCGTACACCTTC. Translating it yields CASSLAAEMPYTF.